These 21 T cell receptor beta chains came from one sample sequenced in a study of OX40 agonist ivuxolimab in advanced cancers. TCRdb's table, derived via immunoSEQ multiplex PCR, lists solely in-frame clones and lacks some. The repertoire has roughly 60,000 clones, about 94% of them found once; the top ten carry approximately 18%. The specimen was CD4+ or CD8+ T cells sorted from blood, collected in a trial of the OX40 agonist ivuxolimab. The source is an adult with an advanced solid tumor such as melanoma, head and neck, liver or kidney cancer.

The genes are TRBV27 and TRBJ2-7; D is undetermined. Trimming left V 3 bases short and J 3 bases short, with 9 bases between. CDR3 length: 13 amino acids. Germline lookup yields CDR1 MNHEY and CDR2 SMNVEV (reference sequence). CDR3 DNA sequence: TGTGCCAGCAGTTTGGCAGCTGACTACGAGCAGTACTTC. Translated, it gives CASSLAADYEQYF.

This chain joins TRBV27 and TRBJ1-2; 8 nucleotides align to TRBD1. After removal of 6 bases from V and 1 base from J, the junction contained 7 bases not matched to a gene. The CDR3 runs 15 residues. The germline CDR1 and CDR2 sequences are MNHEY and SMNVEV (reference sequence). The CDR3 nucleotides read TGTGCCAGCAGCTCGCTGGGACAGGTTAACTATGGCTACACCTTC. Its translation is CASSSLGQVNYGYTF.

The chain recombines TRBV11-3 with TRBJ2-7; 9 bases map to TRBD2. V shed 4 bases and J 1 base; nucleotides not matched to a gene: 5. Germline V gene lookup returns CDR1 SGHNT and CDR2 YENEEA. The CDR3 extends over 15 amino acids. CDR3 coding DNA: TGTGCCAGCAGCTGGGGGACTAGCATATCCTACGAGCAGTACTTC. It is translated as CASSWGTSISYEQYF. Complete variable domain (other parts from reference TRBV11-3 and TRBJ2-7): EAGVVQSPRYKIIEKKQPVAFWCNPISGHNTLYWYLQNLGQGPELLIRYENEEAVDDSQLPKDRFSAERLKGVDSTLKIQPAELGDSAVYLCASSWGTSISYEQYFGPGTRLTVT.

The chain couples TRBV4-1 to TRBJ1-2; D perhaps matches TRBD1 (5 bases). The CDR3 contains 19 residues. Between the trimmed V and J ends, which lost 4 bases and 4 bases, there was a span of 28 bases. CDR1 is MGHRA and CDR2 is YSYEKL in the germline V gene. The DNA of the CDR3 is TGCGCCAGCAGCCGTTGGGCAATTTTAAGGGGAGGGGTGGGCTATGGCTACACCTTC. It specifies CASSRWAILRGGVGYGYTF.

The chain links TRBV6-6 to TRBJ2-1; TRBD2 aligns across 9 bases. Unmatched junction bases numbered 12, after V lost 7 bases and J lost 8 bases. This CDR3 comprises 15 residues. Germline CDR1 is MNHNY and CDR2 is SVGAGI (reference sequence). CDR3 region: CASTLREGHVYEQFF. The CDR3 nucleotides are TGTGCCAGCACTCTGCGGGAGGGCCATGTGTATGAGCAGTTCTTC.

The V gene is TRBV4-1, the J gene TRBJ2-7; D gene uncertain. Trimming cost V 5 bases and J 4 bases, with 12 bases left between them. The germline gives CDR1 MGHRA, CDR2 YSYEKL. The CDR3 contains 13 residues. DNA of the CDR3: TGCGCCAGCAGCTTCGACCCTGGATACGAGCAGTACTTC. Protein sequence: CASSFDPGYEQYF.

V and J are TRBV28 and TRBJ1-1; no clear D gene. The V and J ends lost 1 base and 0 bases respectively, with 21 bases between them. The CDR3 has 19 amino acids. Germline V lookup: CDR1 MDHEN, CDR2 SYDVKM. CDR3: CASSLLSSWTETMNTEAFF. CDR3 sequence (DNA): TGTGCCAGCAGTTTATTATCCAGCTGGACGGAGACGATGAACACTGAAGCTTTCTTT.

The genes are TRBV13 and TRBJ1-2, with 7 bases lining up with TRBD1. The ends lost 0 bases at V and 8 bases at J; junction bases unmatched: 6. The CDR3 totals 14 residues. Per germline, CDR1 PRHDT and CDR2 FYEKMQ (reference sequence). This CDR3 is CASSLGRQGYGYTF. In DNA form, the CDR3 reads TGTGCCAGCAGCTTAGGCCGACAGGGTTACGGCTACACCTTC.

The V gene is TRBV7-9, the J gene TRBJ2-7; D gene uncertain. The CDR3 is 11 residues long. Germline assignment: CDR1 SEHNR and CDR2 FQNEAQ (reference sequence). The ends were cut back, 5 bases at V and 3 bases at J, with 5 bases in the middle. The DNA of the CDR3 is TGTGCCAGCAGCGGATACTACGAGCAGTACTTC. Translation gives CASSGYYEQYF. Filled out from reference TRBV7-9 and TRBJ2-7, the complete variable domain reads DTGVSQNPRHKITKRGQNVTFRCDPISEHNRLYWYRQTLGQGPEFLTYFQNEAQLEKSRLLSDRFSAERPKGSFSTLEIQRTEQGDSAMYLCASSGYYEQYFGPGTRLTVT.

This chain connects TRBV11-2 to TRBJ2-7, with D tentatively TRBD1 (6 bases). Trimming stripped 5 bases from V and 6 bases from J, with 14 bases between. The CDR3 covers 13 residues. Germline V gives CDR1 SGHAT, CDR2 FQNNGV. DNA of the CDR3: TGTGCCAGCAGCCCCGGGACACCCTTCGAGCAGTACTTC. This gives the protein CASSPGTPFEQYF.

This chain connects TRBV30 to TRBJ1-5; 7 bases are shared with TRBD1. The CDR3 is 15 residues long. After removal of 2 bases from V and 4 bases from J, the junction contained 8 bases not matched to a gene. Germline CDR1 is GTSNPN and CDR2 is SVGIG (reference sequence). Written as DNA, the CDR3 is TGTGCCTGGAGTAAGGTGACAGGGTGGAATCAGCCCCAGCATTTT. It encodes CAWSKVTGWNQPQHF.

The rearrangement links TRBV28 to TRBJ1-5; D is possibly TRBD1 (5 bases). Germline V gene data show CDR1 as MDHEN and CDR2 as SYDVKM. The V gene lost 5 bases and the J gene lost 4 bases, with 12 bases spanning the gap. The CDR3 covers 14 residues. In nucleotides, the CDR3 is TGTGCCAGCAGTCTCCCAAGGGGAAATCAGCCCCAGCATTTT. Translation: CASSLPRGNQPQHF.

The chain uses TRBV7-9 and TRBJ2-7; the D gene is possibly TRBD2 (6 bases). The CDR3 spans 13 residues. In germline, CDR1 is SEHNR, CDR2 FQNEAQ (reference sequence). Between the trimmed V and J ends, which lost 5 bases and 2 bases, there was a span of 10 bases. The CDR3 sequence: CASSPGAPYEQYF. The CDR3 nucleotides are TGTGCCAGCAGCCCGGGAGCGCCCTACGAGCAGTACTTC.

The gene calls are TRBV19 and TRBJ1-1; no definite D call. Deletions cut 4 bases from V and 0 bases from J, with 6 bases between. The CDR3 runs to 13 residues. CDR1 LNHDA and CDR2 SQIVND come from the germline V gene (reference sequence). The CDR3 loop is CASSNQLNTEAFF. The CDR3 DNA follows: TGTGCCAGTAGTAACCAGCTGAACACTGAAGCTTTCTTT. The full variable domain, its missing parts supplied by reference TRBV19 and TRBJ1-1, is DGGITQSPKYLFRKEGQNVTLSCEQNLNHDAMYWYRQDPGQGLRLIYYSQIVNDFQKGDIAEGYSVSREKKESFPLTVTSAQKNPTAFYLCASSNQLNTEAFFGQGTRLTVV.

DNA for the CDR3: TGTGCCAGCAGCCCTAACCTTGCAACTAATGAAAAACTGTTTTTT. Protein: CASSPNLATNEKLFF. The chain joins TRBV7-2 to TRBJ1-4; D gene ambiguous. Deletions cut 5 bases from V and 0 bases from J, with 10 bases between. Looked up from germline, CDR1 is SGHTA and CDR2 is FQGNSA. CDR3 length equals 15 residues.

The chain uses TRBV7-2 and TRBJ2-7; TRBD1 matches 7 bases. Trimming took 5 bases from V and 0 from J; bases not matched to a gene: 13. This CDR3 spans 17 amino acids. Germline assignment: CDR1 SGHTA and CDR2 FQGNSA. CDR3 in DNA: TGTGCCAGCAGCCCGGACAGGTTAGGGTTTGGCTCCTACGAGCAGTACTTC. The encoded protein is CASSPDRLGFGSYEQYF.

This rearrangement joins TRBV11-3 to TRBJ2-7, with TRBD1 as a possible D gene (5 bases). The CDR3 extends over 13 amino acids. The ends were cut back, 5 bases at V and 3 bases at J, with 11 bases in the middle. Germline V gene data show CDR1 as SGHNT and CDR2 as YENEEA. CDR3 nucleotide sequence: TGTGCCAGCAGCCCTATGACAGACTACGAGCAGTACTTC. It yields the protein CASSPMTDYEQYF.

The V gene is TRBV9, the J gene TRBJ2-2, with 8 bases lining up with TRBD2. The CDR3 loop spans 14 amino acids. CDR1 and CDR2 (germline): SGDLS, YYNGEE. V dropped 4 bases and J dropped 9; count of bases not matched to a gene: 8. The CDR3 loop reads CASSLLAAPRELFF. The CDR3 nucleotides are TGTGCCAGCAGCTTACTAGCGGCCCCCCGGGAGCTGTTTTTT.

CDR3 amino acids: CASSLRGRPQETQYF. The CDR3 nucleotides are TGCGCCAGCAGCCTACGTGGGCGTCCCCAAGAGACCCAGTACTTC. V usage is TRBV4-1 and J usage is TRBJ2-5; D remains ambiguous. V was trimmed by 4 bases and J by 1 base, leaving 13 bases between them. The CDR3 runs to 15 residues. Germline V gene data show CDR1 as MGHRA and CDR2 as YSYEKL.

The J gene is TRBJ1-2, the V gene TRBV30, with a possible D match to TRBD1 (6 bases). V lost 8 bases, J lost 6 bases, and 16 bases lay in between. This CDR3 spans 12 amino acids. The germline gives CDR1 GTSNPN, CDR2 SVGIG (reference sequence). CDR3 in DNA: TGTGCCACCTACAGGGTTCCGGATGGCTACACCTTC. It specifies CATYRVPDGYTF.

The genes are TRBV2 and TRBJ2-3, with TRBD2 identical over 9 bases. V was clipped by 5 bases and J by 0 bases; unmatched bases: 18. CDR3 length: 20 amino acids. Germline lookup yields CDR1 SNHLY and CDR2 FYNNEI. CDR3 protein: CASSWALGLAVSASTDTQYF. CDR3 DNA sequence: TGTGCCAGCAGTTGGGCTCTGGGACTAGCAGTAAGTGCTAGCACAGATACGCAGTATTTT.